Listed below are T cell receptor beta chains from one sample, sequenced in a study of T-cell memory formation after mild COVID-19. TCRdb used MiXCR to reprocess the 5' RACE reads, holding one entry per CDR3 protein. The data contain about 270,000 distinct CDR3 sequences, approximately 16% of them singletons. The sequenced sample consisted of PBMCs or a T cell subset sorted from them (not recorded which). These TCRs come from a man between 18 and 29 years old who had mild COVID-19 (a few samples of this study predate the infection). Cell type and time point are not known. The CDR3 runs from the conserved cysteine through the conserved F or W. A D gene is named only where the DNA matches it firmly. Not all rows give a size; the values are once, few, many and, for expanded clones, a class.

D	J	V	size	CDR3	DNA
NA	TRBJ2-5	TRBV7-9	few	CASSLVGYDETQYF	TGTGCCAGCAGCTTAGTCGGGTATGACGAGACCCAGTACTTC
TRBD2	TRBJ2-5	TRBV6-5	NA	CASRRSSGGGETQYF	TGTGCCAGCAGACGGAGTAGCGGGGGGGGGGAGACCCAGTACTTC
NA	TRBJ2-7	TRBV27	few	CASSDRYYEQYF	TGTGCCAGCAGCGACAGGTACTACGAGCAGTACTTC
TRBD2	TRBJ2-4	TRBV4-1	few	CASSQPIAGVNIQYF	TGCGCCAGCAGCCAGCCTATAGCGGGAGTAAACATTCAGTACTTC
NA	TRBJ2-6	TRBV27	NA	CASSLSVPGANVLTF	TGTGCCAGCAGTCTCAGCGTTCCTGGGGCCAACGTCCTGACTTTC
NA	TRBJ2-7	TRBV5-1	few	CASSSMDRQARQYF	TGCGCCAGCAGCTCCATGGACAGACAGGCGAGGCAGTACTTC
NA	TRBJ1-1	TRBV5-1	NA	CASSFYSPGNTEAFF	TGCGCCAGCAGCTTTTATTCTCCCGGGAACACTGAAGCTTTCTTT
NA	TRBJ1-2	TRBV10-3	NA	CAITLTGFGYTF	TGTGCCATCACTTTGACCGGGTTTGGCTACACCTTC
TRBD2	TRBJ2-1	TRBV24-1	NA	CATSRGLAGGTAYNEQFF	TGTGCCACCAGCAGAGGACTAGCGGGGGGAACCGCCTACAATGAGCAGTTCTTC
NA	TRBJ1-5	TRBV6-2/TRBV6-3	few	CASSRDGTANQPQHF	TGTGCCAGCAGTCGTGACGGGACGGCTAATCAGCCCCAGCATTTT
TRBD1	TRBJ2-2	TRBV7-3	few	CASRSGTGGAGELFF	TGTGCCAGCAGATCCGGGACAGGGGGGGCCGGGGAGCTGTTTTTT
NA	TRBJ2-5	TRBV29-1	NA	CSVSGGGEETQYF	TGCAGCGTATCAGGGGGAGGGGAAGAGACCCAGTACTTC
NA	TRBJ2-5	TRBV5-1	NA	CASHDTYQETQYF	TGCGCCAGCCACGATACGTACCAAGAGACCCAGTACTTC
NA	TRBJ2-7	TRBV10-3	many	CAISEGYEQYF	TGTGCCATCAGTGAGGGCTACGAGCAGTACTTC
TRBD1	TRBJ2-1	TRBV10-3	many	CAISSSGTGGSYNEQFF	TGTGCCATCAGTTCCTCCGGGACAGGGGGCTCCTACAATGAGCAGTTCTTC
NA	TRBJ2-6	TRBV11-2	NA	CASSLSYSVSGANVLTF	TGTGCCAGCAGCTTAAGCTACAGCGTCTCTGGGGCCAACGTCCTGACTTTC
NA	TRBJ2-2	TRBV7-8	NA	CASSWEALGQLFF	TGTGCCAGCAGCTGGGAAGCTTTGGGGCAGCTGTTTTTT
NA	TRBJ2-5	TRBV20-1	once	CSVKPRSDGTQYF	TGCAGTGTAAAGCCCCGTAGCGATGGGACCCAGTACTTC
NA	TRBJ1-3	TRBV7-6	few	CASSPGTHTRTIYF	TGTGCCAGCAGCCCAGGGACCCACACGCGCACCATATATTTT
NA	TRBJ1-1	TRBV27	many	CASSLMSNTEAFF	TGTGCCAGCAGTTTGATGTCGAACACTGAAGCTTTCTTT
NA	TRBJ2-1	TRBV5-1	NA	CASSLALAPGSSYNEQFF	TGCGCCAGCAGCTTGGCCCTCGCCCCAGGGAGCTCCTACAATGAGCAGTTCTTC
NA	TRBJ1-6	TRBV27	NA	CASSVGTADSPLHF	TGTGCCAGCAGTGTCGGGACGGCCGATTCACCCCTCCACTTT
NA	TRBJ1-3	TRBV5-1	many	CASSLDAAGAFGNTIYF	TGCGCCAGCAGCTTGGACGCCGCGGGCGCATTCGGAAACACCATATATTTT
TRBD1	TRBJ2-7	TRBV5-1	few	CASRQTGGNNEQYF	TGCGCCAGCAGGCAAACAGGGGGTAACAACGAGCAGTACTTC
NA	TRBJ2-2	TRBV6-5	NA	CASSYIGVNTGELFF	TGTGCCAGCAGTTACATAGGGGTGAACACCGGGGAGCTGTTTTTT
NA	TRBJ2-4	TRBV6-5	many	CASSVRQGGFWYF	TGTGCCAGCAGCGTTCGACAGGGAGGATTCTGGTACTTC
NA	TRBJ2-3	TRBV7-2	NA	CASSPGTLALDTQYF	TGTGCCAGCAGCCCCGGGACCCTGGCGTTAGATACGCAGTATTTT
NA	TRBJ1-2	TRBV18	NA	CASSRQVDGYTF	TGTGCCAGCTCTCGCCAGGTGGATGGCTACACCTTC
NA	TRBJ2-2	TRBV7-6	few	CASRGGGVGANTGELFF	TGTGCCAGTAGGGGTGGAGGGGTTGGAGCGAACACCGGGGAGCTGTTTTTT
NA	TRBJ2-5	TRBV5-1	once	CASSFAGFPETQYF	TGCGCCAGCAGCTTTGCAGGCTTCCCGGAGACCCAGTACTTC
TRBD1	TRBJ2-1	TRBV5-1	many	CASSPGSGQGAKEQFF	TGCGCCAGCAGCCCCGGGTCGGGACAGGGGGCAAAGGAGCAGTTCTTC
NA	TRBJ2-5	TRBV5-4	NA	CASSWGRETQYF	TGTGCCAGCAGTTGGGGGAGAGAGACCCAGTACTTC
NA	TRBJ2-5	TRBV6-1	few	CASTQQLQETQYF	TGTGCCAGCACCCAACAGCTCCAAGAGACCCAGTACTTC
NA	TRBJ1-5	TRBV12-3/TRBV12-4	few	CASSLRHLNQPQHF	TGTGCCAGCAGTCTCCGACACCTCAATCAGCCCCAGCATTTT
NA	TRBJ1-6	TRBV6-5	few	CASRKGVGTLGSPLHF	TGTGCCAGCAGAAAAGGGGTTGGGACACTAGGGTCACCCCTCCACTTT
NA	TRBJ2-1	TRBV7-2	NA	CASSQNRDYHEQFF	TGTGCCAGCAGCCAGAACCGGGATTATCATGAGCAGTTCTTC
NA	TRBJ1-1	TRBV3-1	few	CASSPPLWGFGNTEAFF	TGTGCCAGCAGCCCCCCACTTTGGGGTTTTGGGAACACTGAAGCTTTCTTT
NA	TRBJ2-7	TRBV6-6	NA	CASGRNEQYF	TGTGCCAGCGGCCGTAATGAGCAGTACTTC
NA	TRBJ2-3	TRBV4-3	many	CASSQALAQSTSTDTQYF	TGCGCCAGCAGCCAAGCACTAGCCCAGTCTACTAGCACAGATACGCAGTATTTT
NA	TRBJ1-4	TRBV12-3/TRBV12-4	NA	CASSLESWRRGNEKLFF	TGTGCCAGCAGTCTAGAGAGTTGGCGTCGGGGGAATGAAAAACTGTTTTTT
TRBD1	TRBJ1-1	TRBV10-3	NA	CAIIPTGGTEAFF	TGTGCCATCATCCCAACAGGGGGGACTGAAGCTTTCTTT
TRBD1	TRBJ2-1	TRBV12-3/TRBV12-4	many	CATGGRSSYNEQFF	TGTGCCACAGGGGGCAGGAGCTCCTACAATGAGCAGTTCTTC
NA	TRBJ1-2	TRBV7-2	NA	CASSLFPTTNGYTF	TGTGCCAGCAGCTTATTCCCCACGACAAATGGCTACACCTTC
NA	TRBJ1-6	TRBV3-1	few	CASSQVGGDSPLHF	TGTGCCAGCAGCCAAGTCGGGGGGGATTCACCCCTCCACTTT
NA	TRBJ1-5	TRBV15	NA	CATSRGGGGQPQHF	TGTGCCACCAGCAGAGGCGGGGGTGGTCAGCCCCAGCATTTT